This T cell receptor beta chain came from a study of lymphopenia after photon versus proton radiotherapy. Study-wide results and limits: Authors raise, but do not show, better survival with proton therapy. Post-nadir TCR diversity decline inversely tracked overall survival among those who died. Proton therapy kept repertoires fairly stable, unlike photons, which gained effector/memory cells.

To note about this clone: Antigen unknown.

Some clones are missing from TCRdb's copy, which holds only in-frame ones; the method was immunoSEQ multiplex PCR. The sample lists approximately 65,000 clones; about 90% were seen once. The clonotype originates from a man older than 75 with esophageal cancer. The material was peripheral blood, obtained from a patient treated with proton-based radiotherapy.

CDR3 amino acids: CASALLGGPGNQPQHF. The DNA of the CDR3 is TGTGCCAGCGCCCTTCTAGGGGGTCCAGGGAATCAGCCCCAGCATTTT. V usage is TRBV2 and J usage is TRBJ1-5; tentative D call: TRBD1 (6 bases). The CDR3 spans 16 residues. Germline V gene sequence: CDR1 SNHLY, CDR2 FYNNEI. Trimming cost V 8 bases and J 4 bases, with 21 bases left between them.